Reported below is one T cell receptor beta chain. Its specificity is not known. Method: immunoSEQ multiplex PCR; TCRdb's copy keeps in-frame clones and lacks some. The sample lists approximately 2,300,000 clones, approximately 90% seen once, with around 0.35% in the top ten. This sample stems from a study of shared clonotypes between healthy human individuals. Study-wide points: Tissues were not sampled, only blood, and their repertoires likely differ.

Germline CDR1 SGDLS, CDR2 YYNGEE. This CDR3 contains 16 residues. The V segment lost 3 bases and the J segment 0 bases; nucleotides outside the gene matches: 5. The sequenced sample was naive CD4+ T cells from PBMCs. Indicated subset: CD45RA+ positively selected. V usage is TRBV9 and J usage is TRBJ1-3; TRBD1 aligns across 8 bases. The clonotype comes from a man younger than 35 in good health. Some clones in this sample may be carry-over from other donors' samples. CDR3 sequence reads: CASSARTGSSGNTIYF. The CDR3 nucleotides are TGTGCCAGCAGCGCTAGGACAGGGAGCTCTGGAAACACCATATATTTT. The variable domain in full, with the rest retrieved from reference TRBV9 and TRBJ1-3, is DSGVTQTPKHLITATGQRVTLRCSPRSGDLSVYWYQQSLDQGLQFLIQYYNGEERAKGNILERFSAQQFPDLHSELNLSSLELGDSALYFCASSARTGSSGNTIYFGEGSWLTVV.